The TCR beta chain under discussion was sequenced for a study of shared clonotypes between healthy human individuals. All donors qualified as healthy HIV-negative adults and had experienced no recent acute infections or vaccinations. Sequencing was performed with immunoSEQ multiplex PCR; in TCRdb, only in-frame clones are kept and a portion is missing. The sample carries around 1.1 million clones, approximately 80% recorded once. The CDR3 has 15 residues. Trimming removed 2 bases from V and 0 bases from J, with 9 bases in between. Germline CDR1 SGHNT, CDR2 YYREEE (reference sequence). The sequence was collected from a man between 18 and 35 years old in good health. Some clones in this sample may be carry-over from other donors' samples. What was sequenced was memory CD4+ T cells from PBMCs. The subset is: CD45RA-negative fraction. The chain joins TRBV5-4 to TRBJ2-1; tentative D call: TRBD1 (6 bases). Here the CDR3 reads CASSFGQSSYNEQFF. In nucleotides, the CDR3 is TGTGCCAGCAGCTTCGGACAGAGCTCCTACAATGAGCAGTTCTTC.